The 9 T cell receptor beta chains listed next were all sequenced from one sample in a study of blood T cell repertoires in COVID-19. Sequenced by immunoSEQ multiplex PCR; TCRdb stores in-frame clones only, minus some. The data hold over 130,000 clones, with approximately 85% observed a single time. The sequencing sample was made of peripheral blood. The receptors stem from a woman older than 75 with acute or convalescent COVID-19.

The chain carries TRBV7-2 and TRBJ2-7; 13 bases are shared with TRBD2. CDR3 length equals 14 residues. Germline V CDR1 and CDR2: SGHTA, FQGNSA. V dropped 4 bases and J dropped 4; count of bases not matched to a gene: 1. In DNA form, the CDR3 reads TGTGCCAGCAGCTGGACTAGCGGGGGTTACGAGCAGTACTTC. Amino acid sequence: CASSWTSGGYEQYF.

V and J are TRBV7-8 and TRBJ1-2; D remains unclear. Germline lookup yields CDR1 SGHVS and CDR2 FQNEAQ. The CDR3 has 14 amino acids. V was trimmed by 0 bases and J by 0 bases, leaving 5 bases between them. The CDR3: CASSLADSNYGYTF. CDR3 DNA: TGTGCCAGCAGCTTAGCGGACTCTAACTATGGCTACACCTTC.

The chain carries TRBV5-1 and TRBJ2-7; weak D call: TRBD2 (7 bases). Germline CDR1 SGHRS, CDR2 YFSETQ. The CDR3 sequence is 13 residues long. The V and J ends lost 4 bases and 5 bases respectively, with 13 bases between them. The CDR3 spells CASSRGAGDEQYF. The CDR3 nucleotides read TGCGCCAGCAGCCGGGGGGCGGGAGACGAGCAGTACTTC.

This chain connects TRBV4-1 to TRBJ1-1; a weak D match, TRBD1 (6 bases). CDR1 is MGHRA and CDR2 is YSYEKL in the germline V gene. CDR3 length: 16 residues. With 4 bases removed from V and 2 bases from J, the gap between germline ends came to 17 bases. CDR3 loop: CASSLVFTGSNTEAFF. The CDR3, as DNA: TGCGCCAGCAGCCTCGTTTTTACAGGGAGCAACACTGAAGCTTTCTTT.

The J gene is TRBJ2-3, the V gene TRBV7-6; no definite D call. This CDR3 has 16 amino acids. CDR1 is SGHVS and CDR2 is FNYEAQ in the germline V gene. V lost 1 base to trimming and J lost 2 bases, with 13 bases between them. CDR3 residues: CASSLGHNLNTDTQYF. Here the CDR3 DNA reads TGTGCCAGCAGCTTAGGGCATAATTTAAACACAGATACGCAGTATTTT.

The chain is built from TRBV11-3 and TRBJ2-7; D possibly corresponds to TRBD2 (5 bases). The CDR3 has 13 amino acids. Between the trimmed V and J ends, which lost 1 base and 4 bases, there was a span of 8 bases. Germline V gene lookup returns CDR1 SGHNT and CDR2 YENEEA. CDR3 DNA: TGTGCCAGCAGCTTAGGCGAGGGTTACGAGCAGTACTTC. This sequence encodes CASSLGEGYEQYF.

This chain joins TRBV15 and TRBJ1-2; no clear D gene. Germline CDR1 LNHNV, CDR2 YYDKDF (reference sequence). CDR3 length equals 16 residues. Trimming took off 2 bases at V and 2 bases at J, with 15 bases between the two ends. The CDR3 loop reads CATSRIYATTNYGYTF. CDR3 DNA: TGTGCCACCAGCAGAATTTATGCCACTACCAACTATGGCTACACCTTC.

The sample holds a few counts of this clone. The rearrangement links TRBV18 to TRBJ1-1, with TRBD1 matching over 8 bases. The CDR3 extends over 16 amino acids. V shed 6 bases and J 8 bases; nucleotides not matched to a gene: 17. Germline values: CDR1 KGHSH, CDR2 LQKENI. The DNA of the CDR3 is TGTGCCAGCTCCAACCTCAGGGGGCAGGGATATACAGAAGCTTTCTTT. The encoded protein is CASSNLRGQGYTEAFF.

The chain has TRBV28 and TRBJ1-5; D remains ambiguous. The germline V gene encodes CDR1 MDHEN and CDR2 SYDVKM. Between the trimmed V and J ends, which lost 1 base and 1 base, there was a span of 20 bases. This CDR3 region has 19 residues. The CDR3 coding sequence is TGTGCCAGCAGTTTATCAGACCGCAGGCTACGTGGGAGCAATCAGCCCCAGCATTTT. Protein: CASSLSDRRLRGSNQPQHF. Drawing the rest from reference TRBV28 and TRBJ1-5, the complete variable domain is DVKVTQSSRYLVKRTGEKVFLECVQDMDHENMFWYRQDPGLGLRLIYFSYDVKMKEKGDIPEGYSVSREKKERFSLILESASTNQTSMYLCASSLSDRRLRGSNQPQHFGDGTRLSIL.